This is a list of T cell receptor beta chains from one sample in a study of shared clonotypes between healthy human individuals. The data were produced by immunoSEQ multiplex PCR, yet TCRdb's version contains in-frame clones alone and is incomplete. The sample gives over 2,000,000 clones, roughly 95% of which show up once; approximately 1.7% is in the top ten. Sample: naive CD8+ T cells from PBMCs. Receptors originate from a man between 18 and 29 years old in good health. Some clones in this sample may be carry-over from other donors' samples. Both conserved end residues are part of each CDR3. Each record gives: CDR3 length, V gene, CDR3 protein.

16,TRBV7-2,CASSLGIRESSYEQYF
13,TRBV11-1,CASSLSPIGELFF
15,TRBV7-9,CASSWDRETQETQYF
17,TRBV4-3,CASSQGGKQGNTGELFF
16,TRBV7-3,CASSPEGFASTDTQYF
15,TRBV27,CASSGTGYSNQPQHF
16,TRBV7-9,CASSLTSGASTDTQYF
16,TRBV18,CASFPWEGPLKDTIYF
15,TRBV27,CASRGALSSYNEQFF
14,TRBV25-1,CASSLGTGTYEQYF
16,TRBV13,CASSGELAGSSDTQYF
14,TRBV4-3,CASSKRDKYYEQYF
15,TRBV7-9,CASSLRVARHGTQYF
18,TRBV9,CASSPKRVAGGFYNEQFF
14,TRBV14,CASSPTGVQETQYF
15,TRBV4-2,CASSQGVGSVNEQFF
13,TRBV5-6,CASSPGSVREQYF
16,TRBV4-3,CASSHPRSGSRDTQYF
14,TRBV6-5,CASSGYRGGETQYF
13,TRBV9,CASSVDRIGELFF
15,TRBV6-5,CASSYSTAGTDTQYF
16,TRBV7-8,CASSASLVTTQETQYF
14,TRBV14,CASSPPSGSHEQYF
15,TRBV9,CASSPFGAGTYEQYF
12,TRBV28,CASSPRIYEQYF
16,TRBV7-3,CASSLYPSGNTGELFF
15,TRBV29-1,CSVEELAGVFYEQYF
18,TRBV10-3,CAISESTAGRLAKNIQYF
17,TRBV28,CASSARAGEYDGGELFF
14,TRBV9,CASSDPRTGIEQYF
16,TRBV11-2,CASSLNWGVRNTEAFF
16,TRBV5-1,CASSSSGTGPTGELFF
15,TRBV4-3,CASSQDFPSVNEQFF
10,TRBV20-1,CSVRQGEAFF
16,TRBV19,CASSIGTSGIQETQYF
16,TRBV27,CASSLKGVWDTYEQYF
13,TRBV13,CASSPRANTEAFF
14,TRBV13,CASSLEQGKGEQYF
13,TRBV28,CASSFVAEETQYF
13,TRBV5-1,CASSRDLTYEQYF
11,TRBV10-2,CASRKGLEQFF